Listed below are T cell receptor beta chains from one sample, sequenced in a study of T cell changes during pregnancy in multiple sclerosis. Produced via immunoSEQ multiplex PCR; TCRdb's table is partial and in-frame only. Among around 78,000 clones listed, 93% were seen once. Here the sequenced sample was peripheral blood, taken in the second trimester of pregnancy. These receptors originate from a female donor with multiple sclerosis, enrolled in a pregnancy study. CDR3s include the opening cysteine and the closing phenylalanine or tryptophan.

j_gene: TRBJ1-3
v_gene: TRBV9
CDR3aa: CASSSGDNFVTIYF

j_gene: TRBJ2-7
v_gene: TRBV2
CDR3aa: CASRKTGGAYEQYF

j_gene: TRBJ2-7
v_gene: TRBV18
CDR3aa: CASSPRPFPLEQYF

j_gene: TRBJ2-2
v_gene: TRBV6-5
CDR3aa: CASSPSTGNTGELFF

j_gene: TRBJ2-5
v_gene: TRBV6-5
CDR3aa: CASSYAPGQIRGTQYF

j_gene: TRBJ2-2
v_gene: TRBV4-1
CDR3aa: CASSHPLGGPYTGELFF

j_gene: TRBJ2-5
v_gene: TRBV9
CDR3aa: CASSAEGLIQETQYF

j_gene: TRBJ1-1
v_gene: TRBV19
CDR3aa: CASSIVGSNTEAFF

j_gene: TRBJ1-2
v_gene: TRBV5-8
CDR3aa: CASIRRDRGFYGYTF

j_gene: TRBJ1-4
v_gene: TRBV18
CDR3aa: CASSATGSATNEKLFF

j_gene: TRBJ1-2
v_gene: TRBV28
CDR3aa: CASSLPTVRANYGYTF

j_gene: TRBJ1-3
v_gene: TRBV27
CDR3aa: CASRGLISGNTIYF

j_gene: TRBJ1-4
v_gene: TRBV20-1
CDR3aa: CSVGEREKLFF

j_gene: TRBJ2-7
v_gene: TRBV27
CDR3aa: CASRPGTVGTYEQYF

j_gene: TRBJ2-1
v_gene: TRBV7-6
CDR3aa: CASSFGLVVDEQFF

j_gene: TRBJ1-3
v_gene: TRBV6-5
CDR3aa: CASSGWDRAGNTIYF

j_gene: TRBJ2-7
v_gene: TRBV30
CDR3aa: CAWSALYGGYEQYF

j_gene: TRBJ2-3
v_gene: TRBV7-2
CDR3aa: CASSWDRTDTQYF

j_gene: TRBJ1-5
v_gene: TRBV6-5
CDR3aa: CASSADQVQPQHF

j_gene: TRBJ1-1
v_gene: TRBV13
CDR3aa: CASSPPGGSTEAFF

j_gene: TRBJ2-6
v_gene: TRBV5-8
CDR3aa: CASSQVDTFSGANVLTF

j_gene: TRBJ1-1
v_gene: TRBV27
CDR3aa: CASSGSSRLTEAFF

j_gene: TRBJ1-1
v_gene: TRBV28
CDR3aa: CAITDRRGAFF

j_gene: TRBJ2-1
v_gene: TRBV10-2
CDR3aa: CASRGDDYYNEQFF

j_gene: TRBJ1-4
v_gene: TRBV19
CDR3aa: CASSQGQGGEKLFF

j_gene: TRBJ2-7
v_gene: TRBV2
CDR3aa: CAWTGGQGYEQYF

j_gene: TRBJ1-5
v_gene: TRBV19
CDR3aa: CASRTTGSDQPQHF

j_gene: TRBJ2-5
v_gene: TRBV7-9
CDR3aa: CASSLRGVETQYF

j_gene: TRBJ1-1
v_gene: TRBV9
CDR3aa: CASSVEGAVDTEAFF

j_gene: TRBJ2-7
v_gene: TRBV5-5
CDR3aa: CASSLGLDSSTYEQYF

j_gene: TRBJ1-1
v_gene: TRBV7-9
CDR3aa: CASSATGNGTEAFF

j_gene: TRBJ2-3
v_gene: TRBV9
CDR3aa: CASSVSLPSGATDTQYF

j_gene: TRBJ2-7
v_gene: TRBV21-1
CDR3aa: CASSKGIGDSYEQYF

j_gene: TRBJ2-7
v_gene: TRBV6-5
CDR3aa: CASSLGAGAYEQYF

j_gene: TRBJ1-1
v_gene: TRBV18
CDR3aa: CASSPLQGSKSTEAFF

j_gene: TRBJ1-1
v_gene: TRBV11-2
CDR3aa: CASSPESRGRAAFF

j_gene: TRBJ2-1
v_gene: TRBV5-1
CDR3aa: CASSQFHSGYEQFF

j_gene: TRBJ1-2
v_gene: TRBV2
CDR3aa: CASNEVVTGGVGYGYTF

j_gene: TRBJ2-1
v_gene: TRBV15
CDR3aa: CATSRGGRYQKNEQFF

j_gene: TRBJ1-1
v_gene: TRBV2
CDR3aa: CASSVQGNTEAFF

j_gene: TRBJ2-2
v_gene: TRBV5-1
CDR3aa: CASSLAWTSLDTGELFF

j_gene: TRBJ2-2
v_gene: TRBV30
CDR3aa: CAWSVLGELFF

j_gene: TRBJ1-5
v_gene: TRBV18
CDR3aa: CASSPRDRGNQPQHF

j_gene: TRBJ1-5
v_gene: TRBV2
CDR3aa: CASSRDFINQPQHF

j_gene: TRBJ2-2
v_gene: TRBV4-2
CDR3aa: CASSQDPGLAVNTGELFF

j_gene: TRBJ2-7
v_gene: TRBV13
CDR3aa: CASSLGQSTPYEQYF

j_gene: TRBJ1-4
v_gene: TRBV11-2
CDR3aa: CASTLFQRETNEKLFF

j_gene: TRBJ2-7
v_gene: TRBV27
CDR3aa: CASSLSHSYEQYF

j_gene: TRBJ1-5
v_gene: TRBV5-4
CDR3aa: CASGLHEGKQHF

j_gene: TRBJ2-3
v_gene: TRBV18
CDR3aa: CASSPPGGTDTQYF

j_gene: TRBJ2-5
v_gene: TRBV7-3
CDR3aa: CASSYTTGGETQYF

j_gene: TRBJ2-2
v_gene: TRBV10-1
CDR3aa: CASGGGTGELFF

j_gene: TRBJ2-5
v_gene: TRBV5-1
CDR3aa: CASSLQGVGETQYF

j_gene: TRBJ2-4
v_gene: TRBV9
CDR3aa: CASSAPTESVQYF

j_gene: TRBJ2-7
v_gene: TRBV10-3
CDR3aa: CAISKTYEQYF

j_gene: TRBJ1-2
v_gene: TRBV4-2
CDR3aa: CASSQMGQTINYGYTF

j_gene: TRBJ1-5
v_gene: TRBV6-1
CDR3aa: CASSGGQGLPLVQPQHF

j_gene: TRBJ1-6
v_gene: TRBV7-3
CDR3aa: CASSLNSMDSPLHF

j_gene: TRBJ2-2
v_gene: TRBV6-4
CDR3aa: CASSDSLDTGELFF